The 22 T cell receptor beta chains below all came from one sample that was sequenced in a study of blood T cells in healthy people across ages (dated by TCRdb to between 2014 and 2017). The library was generated by 5' RACE. Data came from an Illumina HiSeq 2500. A second PCR of roughly 6 to 12 cycles was performed with a sample-barcoded 5' primer and a J-beta primer mix. TCRdb handled the public reads itself, with Q25 trimming in fastp and clone calling in MiXCR, and kept productive beta chains. One record per CDR3 amino acid sequence lists the most common genes and DNA. The sample table records 1.5 million to 2 million distinct CDR3 sequences; 40% to 55% of these occur just once. The top ten clones comprise around 2.1% of the sample. The specimen sequenced was blood. The receptor set was obtained from a middle-aged woman in good health.

The chain carries TRBV24-1 and TRBJ2-3; 7 bases agree with TRBD1. The CDR3 spans 17 residues. Germline V lookup: CDR1 KGHDR, CDR2 SFDVKD. The V and J ends lost 0 bases and 2 bases, in that order; junction bases with no gene match: 7. CDR3 loop: CATSDLKQGIITDTQYF. DNA of the CDR3: TGTGCCACCAGTGATTTGAAACAGGGGATCATCACAGATACGCAGTATTTT.

The genes are TRBV10-3 and TRBJ2-7; 9 bases fit TRBD1. The CDR3 totals 14 residues. After removal of 3 bases from V and 6 bases from J, the junction contained 6 bases not matched to a gene. Per germline, CDR1 ENHRY and CDR2 SYGVKD. The CDR3 DNA reads as TGTGCCATCAGTGACGTTCGGGGACAGGGCGAGCAGTACTTC. Protein product: CAISDVRGQGEQYF.

CDR3 bases: TGTGCCAGCAGTGGCGCAGGCTCAGGGGCTAACTATGGCTACACCTTC. As protein: CASSGAGSGANYGYTF. V gene TRBV28 combines with J gene TRBJ1-2, with D maybe TRBD1 (6 bases). From germline, CDR1 is MDHEN and CDR2 SYDVKM. V lost 5 bases, J lost 0 bases, and 16 bases lay in between. The CDR3 is made up of 16 amino acids.

Comment on this clonotype: Germline is not matched at one junction end, which may reflect a read error. The chain is built from TRBV20-1 and TRBJ1-5; 7 bases agree with TRBD1. Per the germline V gene, CDR1 is DFQATT and CDR2 is SNEGSKA (reference sequence). The CDR3 loop spans 14 amino acids. The CDR3 is CGAPDRVSNQPQHF. The CDR3 bases are TGCGGTGCTCCAGACAGGGTGAGCAATCAGCCCCAGCATTTT.

This clonotype was seen ten or more times. The CDR3 region is CASGEYPNYGYTF. The CDR3 DNA reads TGTGCCAGCGGGGAGTATCCAAACTATGGCTACACCTTC. V is TRBV7-2 and J is TRBJ1-2; D gene uncertain. Trimming pared 8 bases from V and 2 bases from J, leaving 12 bases between. Germline CDR1 and CDR2: SGHTA and FQGNSA. CDR3 size: 13 residues.

This clonotype came up a few times. This sequence joins TRBV11-1 and TRBJ2-7; TRBD2 agrees at 10 bases. This CDR3 has 14 amino acids. Germline CDR1 is SGHAT and CDR2 is FQDESV (reference sequence). The ends lost 8 bases at V and 2 bases at J; junction bases unmatched: 6. The CDR3 nucleotides are TGTGCCAGCGGAAGGGGACTAGCGCCCTACGAGCAGTACTTC. Translating it yields CASGRGLAPYEQYF.

The CDR3 DNA reads TGCGCCAGCAGCCAAGATTTCGAGTACAATGAGCAGTTCTTC. It translates to CASSQDFEYNEQFF. The chain employs TRBV4-3 and TRBJ2-1, with D hard to call. Deletions cut 0 bases from V and 4 bases from J, with 7 bases between. Germline V gene data show CDR1 as LGHNA and CDR2 as YSLEER. The CDR3 covers 14 residues.

A few counts support this clonotype. J is TRBJ2-7 and V is TRBV7-9; D is unclear. The V gene lost 0 bases and the J gene lost 3 bases, with 12 bases spanning the gap. The CDR3 covers 15 residues. Germline CDR1 reads SEHNR; CDR2 reads FQNEAQ (reference sequence). The CDR3 DNA follows: TGTGCCAGCAGCTTAGCTTCCGGATCTAACTACGAGCAGTACTTC. This encodes CASSLASGSNYEQYF.

V is TRBV12-3 or TRBV12-4 and J is TRBJ2-6, with D hard to call. The CDR3 extends over 17 amino acids. Trimming removed 3 bases at V and 0 bases at J, with 12 bases between. This CDR3 reads CASSLSRSSSGANVLTF. Here the CDR3 DNA reads TGTGCCAGCAGTTTGTCCAGGAGTTCCTCTGGGGCCAACGTCCTGACTTTC.

This clonotype was detected a few times. The V gene is TRBV7-2, the J gene TRBJ2-5; D unresolved. The J call may be in error: the DNA end matches TRBJ2-7 better. Per the germline V gene, CDR1 is SGHTA and CDR2 is FQGNSA. This CDR3 spans 13 amino acids. Written as DNA, the CDR3 is TGTGCCAGCAGCTCGGACCGGCGCCTCGAGCAGTACTTC. It translates to CASSSDRRLEQYF.

This sequence joins TRBV4-2 and TRBJ2-3; 10 positions match TRBD1. This CDR3 region has 16 residues. Germline V lookup: CDR1 LGHNA, CDR2 YNFKEQ. With 4 bases clipped from V and 8 bases from J, the junction kept 12 bases outside the gene matches. CDR3 coding DNA: TGTGCCAGCAGCCCCCGGGACAGGGGTACTGCAGGTACGCAGTATTTT. This translates into CASSPRDRGTAGTQYF.

The chain links TRBV11-2 to TRBJ2-1; 7 positions agree with TRBD1. CDR3 size: 15 residues. Germline V gene data show CDR1 as SGHAT and CDR2 as FQNNGV. The V gene end was trimmed by 5 bases and the J gene end by 6 bases; junction bases not matched to a gene: 10. The DNA of the CDR3 is TGTGCCAGCAGCCTTGTAGGGGGCGTTGGCAATGAGCAGTTCTTC. Translation gives CASSLVGGVGNEQFF.

The chain employs TRBV5-1 and TRBJ2-6, with a tentative D call TRBD1 (6 bases). The CDR3 extends over 16 amino acids. The V and J ends lost 3 bases and 4 bases respectively, with 14 bases between them. Germline CDR1 SGHRS, CDR2 YFSETQ. The CDR3 coding sequence is TGCGCCAGCAGCTCGACTACAGGGATCGGGGCCAACGTCCTGACTTTC. It yields the protein CASSSTTGIGANVLTF.

This clonotype occurred a few times. The CDR3 here is CSALDRGRSSYEQYF. The CDR3 bases are TGCAGTGCTCTCGACAGGGGCCGGAGCTCCTACGAGCAGTACTTC. The chain uses TRBV20-1 and TRBJ2-7; 8 bases line up with TRBD1. Per germline, CDR1 DFQATT and CDR2 SNEGSKA (reference sequence). V trimming: 5 bases; J trimming: 0 bases; junction bases outside the gene matches: 9. This CDR3 contains 15 residues.

This clonotype has more than one count but fewer than ten. The CDR3 spells CSARDRDRSYEQYF. Here the CDR3 DNA reads TGCAGTGCTAGAGATAGGGACAGGTCCTACGAGCAGTACTTC. This chain links TRBV20-1 with TRBJ2-7; 8 positions match TRBD1. The CDR3 extends over 14 amino acids. Per the germline V gene, CDR1 is DFQATT and CDR2 is SNEGSKA (reference sequence). Trimming took 0 bases from V and 1 from J; bases not matched to a gene: 2.

This clonotype turned up a few times. The V gene is TRBV5-1, the J gene TRBJ1-2; D remains ambiguous. CDR1 SGHRS and CDR2 YFSETQ come from the germline V gene. Trimming shortened V by 4 bases and J by 1 base, and 8 bases separated the two germline ends. This CDR3 region has 13 residues. This CDR3 is CASSLYLNYGYTF. CDR3 coding DNA: TGCGCCAGCAGCCTCTACCTTAACTATGGCTACACCTTC. Filled out from reference TRBV5-1 and TRBJ1-2, the complete variable domain reads KAGVTQTPRYLIKTRGQQVTLSCSPISGHRSVSWYQQTPGQGLQFLFEYFSETQRNKGNFPGRFSGRQFSNSRSEMNVSTLELGDSALYLCASSLYLNYGYTFGSGTRLTVV.

This clonotype was seen more than once but under ten times. One junction end disagrees with the germline gene, perhaps due to a read error. V gene TRBV4-3 combines with J gene TRBJ1-2, with TRBD1 matching over 9 bases. The CDR3 extends over 15 amino acids. Germline CDR1 is LGHNA and CDR2 is YSLEER. This chain's CDR3 is CVSSQPGQGNYGYTF. As DNA, the CDR3 is TGCGTCAGCAGCCAACCGGGACAGGGAAACTATGGCTACACCTTC.

The genes are TRBV20-1 and TRBJ2-5, with D maybe TRBD1 (7 bases). Germline lookup yields CDR1 DFQATT and CDR2 SNEGSKA (reference sequence). Trimming took off 3 bases at V and 3 bases at J, with 14 bases between the two ends. There are 14 residues in the CDR3. The CDR3 sequence is CSASLGRGEETQYF. CDR3 bases: TGCAGTGCTAGTCTTGGCAGGGGGGAAGAGACCCAGTACTTC.

This clonotype occurred a few times. The rearrangement joins TRBV4-1 to TRBJ2-3; 7 bases agree with TRBD2. Germline CDR1 reads MGHRA; CDR2 reads YSYEKL. The CDR3 runs 14 residues. V lost 4 bases to trimming and J lost 7 bases; unmatched junction nucleotides: 8. The CDR3: CASSRPGLPNTQYF. Written as DNA, the CDR3 is TGCGCCAGCAGCCGGCCGGGACTACCAAATACGCAGTATTTT.

The V gene is TRBV7-9, the J gene TRBJ2-7; no reliable D call. Germline V CDR1 and CDR2: SEHNR, FQNEAQ (reference sequence). Trimming cost V 6 bases and J 6 bases, with 12 bases left between them. CDR3 length equals 12 residues. Written as DNA, the CDR3 is TGTGCCAGCAGTTACGGAGTGGCCGAGCAGTACTTC. Translated: CASSYGVAEQYF.

A single count supports this clonotype. The chain recombines TRBV28 with TRBJ2-5, with D maybe TRBD2 (5 bases). CDR1 is MDHEN and CDR2 is SYDVKM in the germline V gene. The CDR3 totals 15 residues. V was shortened by 6 bases and J by 1 base, with 15 bases between the two germline ends. The CDR3 here is CASRPISATQETQYF. In DNA, the CDR3 is TGTGCCAGCAGGCCGATTAGCGCAACCCAAGAGACCCAGTACTTC.

The chain joins TRBV3-1 to TRBJ2-1, with 8 bases lining up with TRBD2. The CDR3 consists of 15 residues. Germline CDR1 and CDR2: LGHDT and YNNKEL (reference sequence). The ends lost 0 bases at V and 6 bases at J; junction bases unmatched: 4. CDR3 DNA: TGTGCCAGCAGCCAAGAAGGGACTAGACCCAATGAGCAGTTCTTC. It encodes CASSQEGTRPNEQFF.